This T cell receptor (beta chain) is from a study of identical twins (dated by TCRdb to the mid-2010s). As for the study more broadly: To test whether fetal clonotypes persist, this study deep-sequenced TCR alpha and beta repertoires from monozygotic twins, from unrelated adults of various ages, and from cord blood. To rule out contamination, the twin experiments were replicated at different times with different library preparation protocols.

What the authors observed across the whole study: In monozygotic twins, out-of-frame TCR alpha sharing was systematically underestimated by recombination models, although the models agreed with sharing between unrelated individuals. Abundant cord blood beta clonotypes carried fewer insertions; young adult naive repertoires showed a weaker similar trend, while memory repertoires showed none. Because the same donors could not be followed over many years, the conclusions depended on cross-sectional statistical analysis. A weaker excess of twin sharing was found in beta out-of-frame sequences because the signal-to-noise ratio was lowered by fewer shared sequences. Zero-insertion analyses could be partly confounded by invariant T cells such as MAIT and iNKT, though diverse VJ usage argued against such confounding for most clonotypes. Compared with coincidental sharing between unrelated individuals, out-of-frame TCR alpha sequences shared between twins showed an excess of sequences with low generation probability.

Only healthy Caucasian donors were included. Three pairs of female monozygotic twins, all aged about 18 to 30 years, made up the twin cohort. Positive isolation kits from Invitrogen were used to isolate the CD4+ and CD8+ T cell populations. The library was made by 5' RACE. The sequencer was an Illumina HiSeq 2000. Template switching introduced a universal primer binding site; the final cDNA contained a unique molecular identifier, enabling accurate counting of TCR cDNA molecules. Specific primers in the conserved constant-segment region were used to synthesize first-strand cDNA for the TCR alpha and beta chains. To control for contamination, every cDNA library was double barcoded, receiving both a SMART-Mk sample barcode and Illumina barcodes. TruSeq adapter sequences and Illumina sample barcodes were added in two successive PCR steps. Sequencing of the TCR alpha and beta cDNA libraries was done on the Illumina HiSeq platform using custom primers. In the original analysis: Raw reads were processed with MiGEC to extract unique molecular identifiers, and MiXCR was used to determine CDR3 positions. For each individual, recombination models were inferred using an EM algorithm with the repgenHMM and IGoR tools. The analysis of shared clonotypes was done with the tcR package in R, with sharing normalized by the product of cloneset sizes. To study raw recombination free of thymic and clonal selection effects, out-of-frame nonproductive sequences were analyzed. Using fastp at Q25 and MiXCR, TCRdb reprocessed the public reads and kept productive beta chains. A single entry per CDR3 protein holds the most common genes and DNA from its merged rows. These V and J calls are TCRdb output, not the study's own analysis. Present in this sample are about 550,000 distinct CDR3 sequences, approximately 20% of which were seen just once. The ten biggest clones cover 0.48% of the sample.

This clonotype appeared a single time. Its antigen is currently not known. No much larger clone exists at a distance of one base, and base qualities are not known. The CDR3 sequence holds 11 residues, the cysteine and phenylalanine included. Here the CDR3 DNA is all that survives: 33 bases in frame from base 1. Between the V and J ends, shortened by 5 bases and 4 bases respectively, the junction contains 6 bases. The germline V gene encodes CDR1 DFQATT and CDR2 SNEGSKA (reference sequence). The same sample was also studied in work on yellow fever vaccine responses in identical twins. In that second paper, the authors write: The T cell response to vaccination in identical twins was reported by the authors to appear partly convergent and partly personalized. Focusing on identical twins, the study followed the T cell clones that responded to the vaccine, and did so with precision.

Input material: CD4+ T cells sorted from blood. This chain joins TRBV20-1 to TRBJ1-3, with no confidently assigned D gene. This sequence was found in a young woman in good health. The CDR3 here reads CSAPAGNTIYF. In nucleotides, the sequence is TGCAGTGCTCCGGCGGGAAACACCATATATTTT.